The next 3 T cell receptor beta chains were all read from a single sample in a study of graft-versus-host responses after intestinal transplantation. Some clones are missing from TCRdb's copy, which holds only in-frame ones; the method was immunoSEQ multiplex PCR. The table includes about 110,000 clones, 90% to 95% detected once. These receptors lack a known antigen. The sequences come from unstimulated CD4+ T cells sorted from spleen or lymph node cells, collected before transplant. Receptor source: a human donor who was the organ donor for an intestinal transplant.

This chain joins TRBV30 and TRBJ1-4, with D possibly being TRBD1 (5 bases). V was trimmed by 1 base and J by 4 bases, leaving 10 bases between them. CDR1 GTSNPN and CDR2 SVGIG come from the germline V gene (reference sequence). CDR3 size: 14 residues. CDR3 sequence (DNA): TGTGCCTGGAGTGGGGGACTCTTTAATGAAAAACTGTTTTTT. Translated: CAWSGGLFNEKLFF.

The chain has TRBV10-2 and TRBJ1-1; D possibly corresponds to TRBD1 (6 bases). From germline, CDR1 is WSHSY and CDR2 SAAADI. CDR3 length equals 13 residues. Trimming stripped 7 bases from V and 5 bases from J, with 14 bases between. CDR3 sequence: CASTGTIRTEAFF. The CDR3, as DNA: TGCGCCAGCACGGGGACAATTCGGACTGAAGCTTTCTTT.

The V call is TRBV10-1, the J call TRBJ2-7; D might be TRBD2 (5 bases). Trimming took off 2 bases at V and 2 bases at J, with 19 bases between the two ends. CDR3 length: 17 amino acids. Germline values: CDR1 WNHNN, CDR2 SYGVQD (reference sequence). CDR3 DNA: TGCGCCAGCAGTGAGAGAGAGAGGCCCGGACTCCCCTACGAGCAGTACTTC. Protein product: CASSERERPGLPYEQYF.